The clone carrying this T cell receptor (beta chain) was counted a single time. Other DNA sequences within the sample encode an identical CDR3. CDR3 size: 15 residues. CDR1 and CDR2 (germline): SGHKS, YYEKEE (reference sequence). V was trimmed by 2 bases and J by 3 bases, leaving 15 bases between them. The record originates from a study of OX40 agonist ivuxolimab in advanced cancers. In the study overall: Aged about 23 to 80 with a mean of approximately 57 years, they were roughly 83% male.

Clones were read by immunoSEQ multiplex PCR, and TCRdb kept only the in-frame ones, dropping some. Among 44,000 or so clones listed, roughly 93% were seen once. The chain recombines TRBV5-5 with TRBJ2-7; D perhaps matches TRBD2 (5 bases). This TCR derives from an adult with an advanced solid tumor such as melanoma, head and neck, liver or kidney cancer. Source: CD4+ or CD8+ T cells sorted from blood, taken in a trial of the OX40 agonist ivuxolimab. In nucleotides, the CDR3 is TGTGCCAGCAGCTTAGAGGGCAACCCCCTCTACGAGCAGTACTTC. It yields the protein CASSLEGNPLYEQYF.